The 27 T cell receptor beta chains below were found in one sample sequenced in a study of blood T cell repertoires in COVID-19. The protocol was immunoSEQ multiplex PCR, while the TCRdb copy is restricted to in-frame clones and leaves out a portion. The repertoire holds some 130,000 clones, with 80% to 85% as singletons. The source material was PBMCs or T cells enriched from blood (not recorded which). These receptors originate from a man aged 25 to 45 who had recovered from COVID-19.

The chain links TRBV6-1 to TRBJ2-7; D possibly corresponds to TRBD1 (6 bases). The CDR3 extends over 15 amino acids. Germline CDR1 is MNHNS and CDR2 is SASEGT. V was trimmed by 1 base and J by 3 bases, leaving 13 bases between them. The CDR3 region is CASSEGTGWVYEQYV. The CDR3 DNA is TGTGCCAGCAGTGAAGGAACAGGGTGGGTCTACGAGCAGTACGTC.

The chain has TRBV19 and TRBJ1-5, with 8 nucleotides matching TRBD1. Trimming removed 10 bases from V and 5 bases from J; junction bases left unmatched: 4. CDR3 length: 12 residues. Germline V lookup: CDR1 LNHDA, CDR2 SQIVND (reference sequence). The CDR3 spells CAISTGDQPQHF. CDR3 nucleotides: TGTGCCATCTCGACAGGGGATCAGCCCCAGCATTTT.

The chain links TRBV29-1 to TRBJ2-1, with TRBD2 matching 13 bases. With V trimmed by 7 bases and J by 9 bases, 12 bases remained unmatched. CDR1 and CDR2 (germline): SQVTM, ANQGSEA. The CDR3 is 15 residues long. The CDR3 bases are TGCAGCGCCGGGAGGACTAGCGGGAGTACCGGTGAGCAGTTCTTC. Protein sequence: CSAGRTSGSTGEQFF.

The V call is TRBV9, the J call TRBJ2-1, with 9 bases aligning to TRBD2. CDR1 and CDR2 (germline): SGDLS, YYNGEE. The CDR3 contains 15 residues. V lost 4 bases, J lost 7 bases, and 9 bases stayed unmatched. CDR3 region: CASSPGGLAGNEQFF. CDR3 coding DNA: TGTGCCAGCAGCCCGGGCGGGCTAGCGGGGAATGAGCAGTTCTTC. The whole variable domain, filled in from reference TRBV9 and TRBJ2-1, reads DSGVTQTPKHLITATGQRVTLRCSPRSGDLSVYWYQQSLDQGLQFLIQYYNGEERAKGNILERFSAQQFPDLHSELNLSSLELGDSALYFCASSPGGLAGNEQFFGPGTRLTVL.

The V gene is TRBV10-1, the J gene TRBJ1-1; weak D call: TRBD1 (5 bases). Trimming removed 2 bases from V and 8 bases from J, with 9 bases in between. There are 12 residues in the CDR3. Germline-derived CDR1 and CDR2 are WNHNN and SYGVQD (reference sequence). CDR3 residues: CASSESPGEAFF. CDR3 coding DNA: TGCGCCAGCAGTGAGAGCCCAGGGGAAGCTTTCTTT.

This rearrangement joins TRBV28 to TRBJ1-2, with TRBD1 as a possible D gene (5 bases). Germline V gene lookup returns CDR1 MDHEN and CDR2 SYDVKM. This CDR3 is built from 14 residues. The V end lost 3 bases, the J end lost 6 bases, and 14 bases lay between the germline ends. CDR3 DNA sequence: TGTGCCAGCAGTTTGATTATCCTAGGGGATGGCTACACCTTC. Protein product: CASSLIILGDGYTF.

In DNA form, the CDR3 reads TGTGCCAGCAGCCAAGTAACTCTCGGGACACTAAATTCACCCCTCCACTTT. Translated: CASSQVTLGTLNSPLHF. This chain connects TRBV14 to TRBJ1-6; the D gene is possibly TRBD1 (6 bases). CDR1 is SGHDN and CDR2 is FVKESK in the germline V gene. Trimming shortened V by 1 base and J by 7 bases, and 17 bases separated the two germline ends. The CDR3 contains 17 residues.

The DNA for the CDR3 is TGTGCTAGCGGAGGGCACCACACAGATACGCAGTATTTT. This sequence encodes CASGGHHTDTQYF. The chain couples TRBV6-5 to TRBJ2-3; TRBD2 is a possible D gene (6 bases). Germline loops: CDR1 MNHEY, CDR2 SVGAGI. The CDR3 consists of 13 residues.

The V and J genes are TRBV5-4 and TRBJ2-2, with 9 positions matching TRBD1. CDR1 is SGHNT and CDR2 is YYREEE in the germline V gene (reference sequence). The J segment lost 6 bases and the V segment lost 4 bases, leaving 10 bases of the junction unmatched. The CDR3 sequence is 16 residues long. CDR3 bases: TGTGCCAGCAGCCCCTCACAGGGGGCGGGGCCCGGGGAGCTGTTTTTT. Amino acids: CASSPSQGAGPGELFF.

The V gene is TRBV12-3 or TRBV12-4, the J gene TRBJ1-2, with a tentative D call TRBD1 (5 bases). Trimming left V 3 bases short and J 5 bases short, with 7 bases between. CDR3 size: 12 residues. CDR3 in DNA: TGTGCCAGCAGTTTCCCAGGGTATGGCTACACCTTC. Its translation is CASSFPGYGYTF.

This chain joins TRBV15 and TRBJ2-7, with D hard to call. CDR1 is LNHNV, CDR2 YYDKDF, per germline (reference sequence). The CDR3 sequence is 14 residues long. V lost 0 bases to trimming and J lost 1 base, with 7 bases between them. CDR3 protein: CATSRDPDSYEQYV. CDR3 DNA: TGTGCCACCAGCAGAGACCCAGATTCCTACGAGCAGTACGTC.

This clone was observed a handful of times. This chain links TRBV5-1 with TRBJ2-1; 13 bases line up with TRBD2. This CDR3 contains 20 residues. The ends lost 0 bases at V and 4 bases at J; junction bases unmatched: 13. The V gene's germline CDR1 is SGHRS and CDR2 YFSETQ. Here the CDR3 DNA reads TGCGCCAGCAGCTTGGAAGTACTAGCGGGAGGGCCTGGGGGATACAATGAGCAGTTCTTC. Translated: CASSLEVLAGGPGGYNEQFF.

The chain employs TRBV7-3 and TRBJ2-1, with D possibly being TRBD2 (5 bases). The CDR3 length is 15 residues. The germline V and J ends were trimmed by 5 bases and 4 bases, with 15 bases remaining between them. CDR1 is SGHTA and CDR2 is FQGTGA in the germline V gene. The CDR3 sequence: CASSNGPTGYNEQFF. CDR3 nucleotide sequence: TGTGCCAGCAGCAATGGACCTACGGGGTACAATGAGCAGTTCTTC.

The table lists this clone with a few counts. The chain joins TRBV18 to TRBJ1-2, with TRBD1 matching over 9 bases. V shed 3 bases and J 6 bases; nucleotides not matched to a gene: 11. Germline V gene sequence: CDR1 KGHSH, CDR2 LQKENI. This CDR3 is built from 16 residues. CDR3 DNA sequence: TGTGCCAGCTCACCCTCTTGGGACAGGGTAGACGATGGCTACACCTTC. Protein: CASSPSWDRVDDGYTF.

The chain carries TRBV3-1 (or the pseudogene TRBV3-2) and TRBJ2-5; 11 nucleotides line up with TRBD2. The CDR3 totals 14 residues. The V and J ends lost 4 bases and 2 bases, in that order; junction bases with no gene match: 0. The germline gives CDR1 LGHDT, CDR2 YNNKEL (reference sequence). As DNA, the CDR3 is TGTGCCAGCAGCCGACTAGCGGGGCAAGAGACCCAGTACTTC. It yields the protein CASSRLAGQETQYF.

The V and J genes are TRBV5-1 and TRBJ2-5; D possibly corresponds to TRBD1 (6 bases). Trimming took 1 base from V and 3 from J, leaving 10 bases between them. CDR3 size: 14 residues. Germline CDR1 reads SGHRS; CDR2 reads YFSETQ. CDR3 loop: CASSLSGAKETQYF. In nucleotides, the CDR3 is TGCGCCAGCAGCTTGTCAGGGGCAAAAGAGACCCAGTACTTC.

The chain combines TRBV18 with TRBJ1-1; 10 bases map to TRBD1. Germline V gene sequence: CDR1 KGHSH, CDR2 LQKENI. This CDR3 region has 18 residues. J lost 6 bases, V lost 1 base, and 14 bases had no gene match. The CDR3 reads CASSPLGTGAFSFPEAFF. CDR3 nucleotides: TGTGCCAGCTCACCACTCGGGACAGGGGCGTTTTCGTTCCCTGAAGCTTTCTTT.

The CDR3 protein is CASSPGLAGLYEQYF. The DNA for the CDR3 is TGTGCCAGTAGTCCGGGACTAGCGGGCCTCTACGAGCAGTACTTC. This rearrangement joins TRBV19 to TRBJ2-7; 12 bases are a match to TRBD2. Germline CDR1 is LNHDA and CDR2 is SQIVND (reference sequence). J gave up 3 bases and V 5 bases, and 5 bases lay outside the gene matches. The CDR3 sequence is 15 residues long.

DNA of the CDR3: TGTGCCAGCAGCTTATCCCCACTAGCGGGAGCGAACGGGGAGCTGTTTTTT. Translated: CASSLSPLAGANGELFF. The rearrangement links TRBV7-3 to TRBJ2-2, with 11 bases matching TRBD2. Germline V lookup: CDR1 SGHTA, CDR2 FQGTGA. With V trimmed by 2 bases and J by 7 bases, 9 bases remained unmatched. The CDR3 runs to 17 residues.

The chain is built from TRBV4-1 and TRBJ2-6; D may be TRBD1 (6 bases). This CDR3 region has 16 residues. CDR1 is MGHRA and CDR2 is YSYEKL in the germline V gene. V dropped 8 bases and J dropped 2 bases, with 16 bases sitting between them. CDR3 protein: CASRSGVATGANVLTF. The CDR3 nucleotides are TGCGCCAGCCGCTCAGGGGTAGCAACTGGGGCCAACGTCCTGACTTTC.

This clone was picked up a small number of times. The rearrangement joins TRBV2 to TRBJ1-2, with D unclear. V shed 7 bases and J shed 0 bases, with 9 bases lying between them. In germline, CDR1 is SNHLY, CDR2 FYNNEI. This CDR3 spans 13 amino acids. The chain's CDR3 is CASIPSANYGYTF. CDR3 DNA: TGTGCCAGCATCCCTAGCGCTAACTATGGCTACACCTTC.

The chain couples TRBV11-3 to TRBJ2-4; 10 nucleotides align to TRBD1. Germline CDR1 SGHNT, CDR2 YENEEA. The CDR3 has 18 amino acids. The junction had 14 bases not matched to a gene; V was cut back by 5 bases and J by 4 bases. The CDR3 sequence: CASSLLSTPGQGKNIQYF. The CDR3 bases are TGTGCCAGCAGCCTACTATCGACACCGGGACAGGGGAAAAACATTCAGTACTTC.

The V call is TRBV11-2, the J call TRBJ2-2; D not certain. This CDR3 has 13 residues. Looked up from germline, CDR1 is SGHAT and CDR2 is FQNNGV. V shed 1 base and J shed 8 bases, with 8 bases lying between them. CDR3 DNA sequence: TGTGCCAGCAGCTTAGGAGCTTTGGGGGAGCTGTTTTTT. Translation gives CASSLGALGELFF.

V is TRBV19 and J is TRBJ1-4, with TRBD1 identical over 7 bases. The CDR3 loop spans 15 amino acids. V lost 5 bases to trimming and J lost 4 bases; unmatched junction nucleotides: 7. Per germline, CDR1 LNHDA and CDR2 SQIVND (reference sequence). This chain's CDR3 is CASSVDRALNEKLFF. CDR3 nucleotides: TGTGCCAGTAGTGTCGACAGGGCCCTTAATGAAAAACTGTTTTTT. Looking up the rest from reference TRBV19 and TRBJ1-4 gives the full variable domain: DGGITQSPKYLFRKEGQNVTLSCEQNLNHDAMYWYRQDPGQGLRLIYYSQIVNDFQKGDIAEGYSVSREKKESFPLTVTSAQKNPTAFYLCASSVDRALNEKLFFGSGTQLSVL.

The V and J genes are TRBV6-2 or TRBV6-3 and TRBJ2-5; D might be TRBD1 (6 bases). The CDR3 loop spans 18 amino acids. Germline V gene lookup returns CDR1 MNHEY and CDR2 SVGEGT. V was clipped by 4 bases and J by 2 bases, with 23 bases between them. The CDR3: CASSSFTTVTGRQETQYF. In DNA, the CDR3 is TGTGCCAGCAGTTCCTTCACGACGGTGACAGGTCGTCAAGAGACCCAGTACTTC.

The chain is built from TRBV15 and TRBJ2-5; D not resolved. The CDR3 has 14 residues. From germline, CDR1 is LNHNV and CDR2 YYDKDF (reference sequence). V was shortened by 1 base and J by 2 bases, with 8 bases between the two germline ends. The CDR3 sequence is CATSRGTIQETQYF. CDR3 nucleotides: TGTGCCACCAGCAGAGGTACAATACAAGAGACCCAGTACTTC.

The chain has TRBV5-1 and TRBJ2-2; D ambiguous. Germline loops: CDR1 SGHRS, CDR2 YFSETQ. With 0 bases removed from V and 6 bases from J, the gap between germline ends came to 12 bases. CDR3 length: 15 residues. CDR3 sequence (DNA): TGCGCCAGCAGCTTGGGTGTGTCCCAATCCGGGGAGCTGTTTTTT. Amino acids: CASSLGVSQSGELFF.